These T cell receptor beta chains were read from a single sample in a study of vaccination and CD4 T cells after COVID-19. TCRdb redid the calling of the PCR reads with MiXCR, one entry per CDR3 protein. The table has 4,600 or so distinct CDR3 sequences, roughly two fifths seen once. These TCRs are of unknown antigen specificity. Material for sequencing was CD4+ T cells from blood, cultured in vitro. All receptors derive from a human donor who had recovered from COVID-19. The CDR3 runs from the conserved cysteine through the conserved F or W. The D gene is left open where the match is weak. Only part of the rows carry a size: once, few, many, or a class if the clone is expanded.

v_call	j_call	clone_size	d_call	cdr3_aa	cdr3_nt
TRBV1	TRBJ1-2	hyperexpanded	NA	CTRGGRGQRGRNYGYTF	TGCACCAGAGGGGGACGCGGACAGAGGGGGAGGAACTATGGCTACACCTTC
TRBV2	TRBJ1-2	NA	NA	CASSEDSRGYTF	TGTGCCAGCAGTGAAGACAGCCGGGGCTACACCTTC
TRBV7-2	TRBJ1-5	few	NA	CASSLLGPNQPQHF	TGTGCCAGCAGCTTATTAGGACCCAATCAGCCCCAGCATTTT
TRBV5-1	TRBJ2-5	NA	TRBD2	CASSLNPAGGLGETQYF	TGCGCCAGCAGCTTGAACCCAGCGGGGGGGCTGGGAGAGACCCAGTACTTC
TRBV20-1	TRBJ1-6	NA	TRBD1	CSASGQGDSPLHF	TGCAGTGCCAGTGGACAGGGAGATTCACCCCTCCACTTT
TRBV20-1	TRBJ2-1	few	NA	CSLNGQARGNNEQFF	TGCAGCCTCAACGGCCAGGCAAGGGGTAACAATGAGCAGTTCTTC
TRBV20-1	TRBJ1-1	few	NA	CSARTVGNTEAFF	TGCAGTGCACGGACAGTGGGGAACACTGAAGCTTTCTTT
TRBV6-4	TRBJ1-5	NA	NA	CASSVEGGNQPQHF	TGTGCCAGCAGTGTTGAAGGCGGCAATCAGCCCCAGCATTTT
TRBV6-5	TRBJ1-1	NA	NA	CASSYYMNTEAFF	TGTGCCAGCAGTTACTACATGAACACTGAAGCTTTCTTT
TRBV27	TRBJ2-3	NA	TRBD2	CASSPLAGGPSSPRDTQYF	TGTGCCAGCAGTCCCTTAGCGGGAGGGCCCTCAAGCCCGAGAGATACGCAGTATTTT
TRBV24-1	TRBJ2-3	NA	TRBD2	CATSDLRIGRAGADTQYF	TGTGCCACCAGTGATTTGCGAATCGGGAGGGCTGGTGCAGATACGCAGTATTTT
TRBV20-1	TRBJ2-6	few	NA	CSAFPSGANVLTF	TGCAGTGCTTTTCCCTCTGGGGCCAACGTCCTGACTTTC
TRBV7-2	TRBJ2-5	NA	NA	CASSTYQETQYF	TGTGCCAGCAGCACTTACCAGGAGACCCAGTACTTC
TRBV2	TRBJ2-7	few	TRBD1	CASSRQGSSYEQYF	TGTGCCAGCAGCCGACAGGGATCCTCCTACGAGCAGTACTTC
TRBV7-9	TRBJ2-7	NA	NA	CASSLESPYEQYF	TGTGCCAGCAGCTTAGAGTCCCCCTACGAGCAGTACTTC
TRBV2	TRBJ2-7	once	NA	CASRLDEAGETGEQYF	TGTGCCAGCCGCCTCGACGAGGCAGGAGAAACCGGCGAGCAGTACTTC
TRBV7-2	TRBJ2-7	NA	TRBD1	CASSPGQGAGQYF	TGTGCCAGCAGCCCGGGACAGGGGGCAGGGCAGTACTTC
TRBV24-1	TRBJ1-2	NA	NA	CATSDAHRAGGYTF	TGTGCCACCAGTGATGCCCACAGGGCTGGTGGCTACACCTTC
TRBV6-2/TRBV6-3	TRBJ2-2	NA	NA	CASSYGTSGELFF	TGTGCCAGCAGTTATGGGACGTCCGGGGAGCTGTTTTTT
TRBV20-1	TRBJ2-3	few	NA	CSARAPSSTDTQYF	TGCAGTGCGCGAGCGCCGTCTAGCACAGATACGCAGTATTTT
TRBV5-1	TRBJ2-3	NA	NA	CASSLGARSDTQYF	TGCGCCAGCAGCTTGGGTGCTAGGTCAGATACGCAGTATTTT
TRBV7-9	TRBJ1-6	NA	NA	CASSFGSGGSPYNSPLHF	TGTGCCAGCAGCTTTGGTTCGGGGGGCAGCCCCTATAATTCACCCCTCCACTTT
TRBV7-3	TRBJ1-1	few	NA	CASSLGGRALGTEAFF	TGTGCCAGCAGCTTAGGTGGCCGAGCATTGGGCACTGAAGCTTTCTTT